Sequencing of this T cell receptor beta chain was carried out in a study of control samples from healthy donors and cancer patients. The data were produced by immunoSEQ multiplex PCR, yet TCRdb's version contains in-frame clones alone and is incomplete. The sample yields approximately 110,000 clones, 80% to 90% seen once. Germline V lookup: CDR1 LGHNA, CDR2 YSLEER. Trimming shortened V by 0 bases and J by 0 bases, and 5 bases separated the two germline ends. CDR3 length equals 14 residues. This sequence originates from a woman between 50 and 59 years old in good health. Specimen: blood. V gene TRBV4-3 combines with J gene TRBJ1-1; D remains ambiguous. The CDR3 DNA reads TGCGCCAGCAGCCAAGATTGGATGAACACTGAAGCTTTCTTT. This sequence encodes CASSQDWMNTEAFF.